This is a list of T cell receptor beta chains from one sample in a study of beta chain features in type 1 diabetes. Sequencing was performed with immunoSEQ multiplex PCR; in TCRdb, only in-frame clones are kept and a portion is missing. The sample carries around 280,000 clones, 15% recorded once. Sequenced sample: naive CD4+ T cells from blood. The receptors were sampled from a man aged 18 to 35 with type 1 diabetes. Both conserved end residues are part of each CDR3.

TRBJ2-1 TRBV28 CASSTSWGHNNEQFF
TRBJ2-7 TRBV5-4 CASSLGTSGSGSYEQYF
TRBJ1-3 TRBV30 CAWRQGAGNTIYF
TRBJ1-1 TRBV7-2 CASSLVGGDTEAFF
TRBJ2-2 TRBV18 CASSTRTYTGELFF
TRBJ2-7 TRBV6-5 CASSYSPRVNEQYF
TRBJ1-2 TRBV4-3 CASSPNPDGLYGYTF
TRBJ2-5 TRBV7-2 CASSSRRGGGRQETQYF
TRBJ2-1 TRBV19 CASTATGSSYNEQFF
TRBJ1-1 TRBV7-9 CASRRGTNTEAFF
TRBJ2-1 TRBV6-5 CASSYPGEQFF
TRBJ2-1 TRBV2 CASSEATRGQNEQFF
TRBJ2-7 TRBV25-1 CASSVPGGVSEGDEQYF
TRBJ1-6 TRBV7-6 CASSPGQGLHSPLHF
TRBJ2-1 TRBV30 CAWREAGRVREQFF
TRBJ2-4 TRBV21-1 CASSKGNRVIAKNIQYF
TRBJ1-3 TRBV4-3 CASSQGIQGGNTIYF